These 13 T cell receptor beta chains came from one sample sequenced in a study of T-cell memory formation after mild COVID-19. TCRdb re-analysed the 5' RACE reads in MiXCR, keeping a single row per CDR3 protein. The profile shows 450,000 or so distinct CDR3 sequences, roughly 25% of them singletons. The sequenced material came from PBMCs or a T cell subset sorted from them (not recorded which). These receptors were taken from an adult woman who had mild COVID-19 (a few samples of this study predate the infection). Cell type and time point are not known.

This clonotype occurred a few times. The chain is built from TRBV5-6 and TRBJ2-4; TRBD2 aligns across 8 bases. The germline V gene has CDR1 SGHDT and CDR2 YYEEEE. This CDR3 spans 14 amino acids. V trimming: 4 bases; J trimming: 8 bases; junction bases outside the gene matches: 8. The CDR3 DNA sequence: TGTGCCAGCAGCGTTGATTGGCGGGGGGACATTCAGTACTTC. Protein product: CASSVDWRGDIQYF.

V usage is TRBV4-1 and J usage is TRBJ1-6; D is unresolved. CDR1 and CDR2 (germline): MGHRA, YSYEKL. The CDR3 consists of 16 residues. Between the trimmed V and J ends, which lost 1 base and 6 bases, there was a span of 13 bases. CDR3 DNA sequence: TGCGCCAGCAGCCAAGGGTGGGTGATTTTTAATTCACCCCTCCACTTT. Translation: CASSQGWVIFNSPLHF.

This chain joins TRBV27 and TRBJ2-5; D is perhaps TRBD2 (6 bases). Trimming cost V 5 bases and J 0 bases, with 13 bases left between them. Germline V gene lookup returns CDR1 MNHEY and CDR2 SMNVEV (reference sequence). This CDR3 spans 15 amino acids. The CDR3 DNA follows: TGTGCCAGCAGTCTCGTATGGGGGGACCAAGAGACCCAGTACTTC. It is translated as CASSLVWGDQETQYF.

The J gene is TRBJ2-1, the V gene TRBV7-2; 10 nucleotides match TRBD2. The CDR3 is made up of 15 amino acids. Per germline, CDR1 SGHTA and CDR2 FQGNSA. V lost 5 bases, J lost 7 bases, and 8 bases stayed unmatched. The CDR3 sequence is CASSRGLAISNEQFF. The CDR3 DNA is TGTGCCAGCAGCCGGGGACTAGCGATTTCTAATGAGCAGTTCTTC.

This sequence joins TRBV7-8 and TRBJ2-7; 7 positions match TRBD1. The CDR3 loop spans 15 amino acids. Germline lookup yields CDR1 SGHVS and CDR2 FQNEAQ. J gave up 3 bases and V 8 bases, and 13 bases lay outside the gene matches. The CDR3 sequence: CASSFARDRLYEQYF. CDR3 DNA: TGTGCCAGCTCCTTCGCCCGGGACAGACTCTACGAGCAGTACTTC.

The V gene is TRBV25-1, the J gene TRBJ2-1; D gene ambiguous. This CDR3 has 15 amino acids. V was cut by 3 bases and J by 4 bases, with 13 bases left in between. Germline CDR1 and CDR2: MGHDK and SYGVNS. The DNA of the CDR3 is TGTGCCAGCAGTGACCCGGCCCAACCATACAATGAGCAGTTCTTC. This sequence encodes CASSDPAQPYNEQFF.

The genes are TRBV5-1 and TRBJ2-3; D not certain. This CDR3 spans 14 amino acids. The V end was cut by 0 bases, the J end by 4 bases, with 9 bases between. Germline V gene lookup returns CDR1 SGHRS and CDR2 YFSETQ. DNA for the CDR3: TGCGCCAGCAGCTTGGCAGTCCGGTCAGATACGCAGTATTTT. Translating it yields CASSLAVRSDTQYF. The full variable domain, completed using reference TRBV5-1 and TRBJ2-3, is KAGVTQTPRYLIKTRGQQVTLSCSPISGHRSVSWYQQTPGQGLQFLFEYFSETQRNKGNFPGRFSGRQFSNSRSEMNVSTLELGDSALYLCASSLAVRSDTQYFGPGTRLTVL.

V is TRBV7-3 and J is TRBJ2-7; 9 nucleotides match TRBD1. V lost 2 bases, J lost 6 bases, and 8 bases stayed unmatched. CDR3 size: 15 residues. Germline loops: CDR1 SGHTA, CDR2 FQGTGA. The CDR3 coding sequence is TGTGCCAGCAGCTTATCTCCGGGACAGGGTGGCGAGCAGTACTTC. Translation: CASSLSPGQGGEQYF. The full variable domain, its missing parts supplied by reference TRBV7-3 and TRBJ2-7, is GAGVSQTPSNKVTEKGKYVELRCDPISGHTALYWYRQSLGQGPEFLIYFQGTGAADDSGLPNDRFFAVRPEGSVSTLKIQRTERGDSAVYLCASSLSPGQGGEQYFGPGTRLTVT.

This clonotype came up a few times. Compared with germline, one end of the junction differs, possibly owing to a read error. The chain couples TRBV27 to TRBJ2-7; 13 bases line up with TRBD2. Germline loops: CDR1 MNHEY, CDR2 SMNVEV (reference sequence). CDR3 size: 17 residues. In DNA form, the CDR3 reads TGTGCCAGCAGTTCTCCTGGGACTAGCGGGGTCCTTTCCCCTTCTAACTTC. It translates to CASSSPGTSGVLSPSNF.

This clonotype turned up a few times. The rearrangement joins TRBV20-1 to TRBJ2-1, with 12 nucleotides matching TRBD2. V shed 1 base and J 1 base; nucleotides not matched to a gene: 5. CDR1 DFQATT and CDR2 SNEGSKA come from the germline V gene (reference sequence). This CDR3 spans 17 amino acids. CDR3 coding DNA: TGCAGTGCTAGAGCCCTAGCGGGGGGGCGGTCCTACAATGAGCAGTTCTTC. Translating it yields CSARALAGGRSYNEQFF.

J is TRBJ2-7 and V is TRBV20-1; a weak D match, TRBD1 (6 bases). CDR3 length equals 12 residues. The V gene lost 3 bases and the J gene lost 7 bases, with 13 bases spanning the gap. The germline V gene encodes CDR1 DFQATT and CDR2 SNEGSKA (reference sequence). The CDR3 loop reads CSASLPRGEQYF. In DNA form, the CDR3 reads TGCAGTGCTAGCTTACCTAGGGGGGAGCAGTACTTC.

DNA for the CDR3: TGTGCCAGCAGCTTGTTCCAGTCCACCGGGGAGCTGTTTTTT. This encodes CASSLFQSTGELFF. The rearrangement links TRBV7-3 to TRBJ2-2; D is unresolved. The CDR3 totals 14 residues. Per germline, CDR1 SGHTA and CDR2 FQGTGA. Between the trimmed V and J ends, which lost 3 bases and 4 bases, there was a span of 9 bases.

The chain uses TRBV7-9 and TRBJ1-1; the D gene is possibly TRBD1 (5 bases). CDR1 SEHNR and CDR2 FQNEAQ come from the germline V gene (reference sequence). The CDR3 consists of 14 residues. V lost 6 bases and J 0 bases, leaving 11 bases between the germline ends. As DNA, the CDR3 is TGTGCCAGCAGTATGGGGGACTTGAACACTGAAGCTTTCTTT. As protein: CASSMGDLNTEAFF.